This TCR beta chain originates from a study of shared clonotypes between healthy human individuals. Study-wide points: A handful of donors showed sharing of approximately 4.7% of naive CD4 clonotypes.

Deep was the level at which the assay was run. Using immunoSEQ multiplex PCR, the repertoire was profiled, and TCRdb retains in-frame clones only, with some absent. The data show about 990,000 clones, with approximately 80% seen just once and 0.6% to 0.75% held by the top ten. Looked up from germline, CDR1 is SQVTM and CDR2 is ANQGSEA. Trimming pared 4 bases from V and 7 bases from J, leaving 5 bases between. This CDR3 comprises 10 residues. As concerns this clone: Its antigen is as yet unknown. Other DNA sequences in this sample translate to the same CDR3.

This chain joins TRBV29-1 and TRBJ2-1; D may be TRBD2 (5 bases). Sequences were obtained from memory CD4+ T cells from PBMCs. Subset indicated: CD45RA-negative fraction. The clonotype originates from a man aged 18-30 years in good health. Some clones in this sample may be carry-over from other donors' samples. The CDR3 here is CSVGRNEQFF. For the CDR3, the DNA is TGCAGCGTTGGGAGGAATGAGCAGTTCTTC.